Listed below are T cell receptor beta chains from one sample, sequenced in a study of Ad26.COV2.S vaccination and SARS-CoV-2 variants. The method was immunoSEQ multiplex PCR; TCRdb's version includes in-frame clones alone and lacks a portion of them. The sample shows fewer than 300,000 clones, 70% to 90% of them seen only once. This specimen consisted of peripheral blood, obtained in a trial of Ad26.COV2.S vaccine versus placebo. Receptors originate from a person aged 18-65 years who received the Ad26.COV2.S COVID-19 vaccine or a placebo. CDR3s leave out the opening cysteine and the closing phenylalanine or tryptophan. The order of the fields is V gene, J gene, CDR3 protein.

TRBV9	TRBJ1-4	ASSYRGATNEKLF
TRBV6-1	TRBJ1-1	ASSEAGGLSAF
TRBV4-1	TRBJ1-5	ASSQVSSSNQPQH
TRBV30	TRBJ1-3	AWSLIGGVEAGNTIY
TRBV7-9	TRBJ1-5	ASSVQGDQPQH
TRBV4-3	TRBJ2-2	ASSPAPAGNTGELF
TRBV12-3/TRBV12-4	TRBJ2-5	ASSFNREETQY
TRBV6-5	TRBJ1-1	ASRSHGPGNTEAF
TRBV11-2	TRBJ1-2	ASSERGAIHGYT
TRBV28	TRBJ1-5	ASSFRAYHQPQH
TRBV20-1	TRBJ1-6	SASKSGQGNSPLH
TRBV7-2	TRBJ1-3	ASSLQGSRPGDTIY
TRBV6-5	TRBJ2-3	ASSATGTVTQY
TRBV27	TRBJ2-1	ASSTLAGRSYNEQF
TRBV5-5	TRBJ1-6	ASSLGYRGLYNSPLH
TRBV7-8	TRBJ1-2	ASSLARGQGQFPYGYT